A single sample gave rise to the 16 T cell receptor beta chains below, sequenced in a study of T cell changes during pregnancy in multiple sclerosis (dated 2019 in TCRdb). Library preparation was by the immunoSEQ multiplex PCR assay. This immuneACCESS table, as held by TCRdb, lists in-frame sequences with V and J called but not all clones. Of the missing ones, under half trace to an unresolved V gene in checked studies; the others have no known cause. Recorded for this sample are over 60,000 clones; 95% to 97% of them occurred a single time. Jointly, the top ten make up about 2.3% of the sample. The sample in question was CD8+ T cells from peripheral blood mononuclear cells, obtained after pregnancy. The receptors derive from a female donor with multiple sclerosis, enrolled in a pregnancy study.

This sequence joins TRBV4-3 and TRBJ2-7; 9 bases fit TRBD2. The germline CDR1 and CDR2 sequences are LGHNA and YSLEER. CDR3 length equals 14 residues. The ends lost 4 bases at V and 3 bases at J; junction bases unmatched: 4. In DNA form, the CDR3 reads TGCGCCAGCAGCCCAGGGACTAGCAGCTACGAGCAGTACTTC. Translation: CASSPGTSSYEQYF.

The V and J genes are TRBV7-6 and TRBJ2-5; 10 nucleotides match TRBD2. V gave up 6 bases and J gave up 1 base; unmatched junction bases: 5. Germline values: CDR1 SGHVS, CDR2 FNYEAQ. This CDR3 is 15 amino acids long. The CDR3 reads CASSLAGELQETQYF. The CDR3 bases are TGTGCCAGCAGTCTAGCGGGAGAGCTCCAAGAGACCCAGTACTTC.

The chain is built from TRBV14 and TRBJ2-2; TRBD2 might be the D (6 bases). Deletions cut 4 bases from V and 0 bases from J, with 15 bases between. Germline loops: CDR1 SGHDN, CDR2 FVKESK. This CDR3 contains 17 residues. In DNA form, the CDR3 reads TGTGCCAGCAGCCTACGGGAGATGGTTGCGAACACCGGGGAGCTGTTTTTT. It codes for CASSLREMVANTGELFF.

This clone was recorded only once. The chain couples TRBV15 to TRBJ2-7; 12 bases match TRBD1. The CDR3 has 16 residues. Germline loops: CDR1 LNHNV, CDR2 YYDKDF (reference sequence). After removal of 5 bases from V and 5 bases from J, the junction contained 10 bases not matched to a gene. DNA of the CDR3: TGTGCCACCAGCTACTTTCCGGGACAGGGGGCCCACGAGCAGTACTTC. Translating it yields CATSYFPGQGAHEQYF.

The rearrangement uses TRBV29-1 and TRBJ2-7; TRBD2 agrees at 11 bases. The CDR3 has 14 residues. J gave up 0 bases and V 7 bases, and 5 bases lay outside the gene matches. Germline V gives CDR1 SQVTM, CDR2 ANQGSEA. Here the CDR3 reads CSAATSGASYEQYF. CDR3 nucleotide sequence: TGCAGCGCCGCGACTAGCGGGGCCTCCTACGAGCAGTACTTC.

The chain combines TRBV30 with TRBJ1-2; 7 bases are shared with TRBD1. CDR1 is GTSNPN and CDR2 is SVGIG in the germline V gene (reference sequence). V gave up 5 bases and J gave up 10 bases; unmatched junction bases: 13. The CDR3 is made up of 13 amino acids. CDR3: CAWSDGTATFYTF. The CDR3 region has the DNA TGTGCCTGGTCTGACGGGACAGCGACATTCTACACCTTC.

The CDR3 DNA is TGTGCCAGCAGCCAGACAGGGGATCAGCCCCAGCATTTT. It encodes CASSQTGDQPQHF. The rearrangement uses TRBV7-8 and TRBJ1-5, with 8 nucleotides matching TRBD1. After removal of 5 bases from V and 5 bases from J, the junction contained 2 bases not matched to a gene. This CDR3 region has 13 residues. The V gene's germline CDR1 is SGHVS and CDR2 FQNEAQ.

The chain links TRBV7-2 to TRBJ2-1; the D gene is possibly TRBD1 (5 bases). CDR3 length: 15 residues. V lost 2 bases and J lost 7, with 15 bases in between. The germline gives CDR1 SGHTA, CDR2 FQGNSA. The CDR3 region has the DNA TGTGCCAGCAGCTTAAGACAGAATCGAGAGAATGAGCAGTTCTTC. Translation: CASSLRQNRENEQFF. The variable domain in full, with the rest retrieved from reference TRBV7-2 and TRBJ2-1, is GAGVSQSPSNKVTEKGKDVELRCDPISGHTALYWYRQSLGQGLEFLIYFQGNSAPDKSGLPSDRFSAERTGGSVSTLTIQRTQQEDSAVYLCASSLRQNRENEQFFGPGTRLTVL.

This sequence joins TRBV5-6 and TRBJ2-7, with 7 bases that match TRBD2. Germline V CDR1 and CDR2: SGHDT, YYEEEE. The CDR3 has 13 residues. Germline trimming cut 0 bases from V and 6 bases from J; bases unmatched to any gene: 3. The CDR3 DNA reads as TGTGCCAGCAGCTTGGGGGGGGGTAGCGAGCAGTACTTC. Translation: CASSLGGGSEQYF.

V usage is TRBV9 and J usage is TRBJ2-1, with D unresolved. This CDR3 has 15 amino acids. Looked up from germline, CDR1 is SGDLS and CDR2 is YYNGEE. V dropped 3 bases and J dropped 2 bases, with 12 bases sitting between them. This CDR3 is CASSGTLNPYNEQFF. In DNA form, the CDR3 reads TGTGCCAGCAGCGGCACTCTAAACCCCTACAATGAGCAGTTCTTC.

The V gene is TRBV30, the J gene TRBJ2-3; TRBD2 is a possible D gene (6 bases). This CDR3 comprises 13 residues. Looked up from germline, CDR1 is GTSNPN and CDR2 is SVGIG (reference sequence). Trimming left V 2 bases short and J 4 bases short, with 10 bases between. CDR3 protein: CAWSRWEADTQYF. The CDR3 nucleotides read TGTGCCTGGAGTAGGTGGGAGGCAGATACGCAGTATTTT.

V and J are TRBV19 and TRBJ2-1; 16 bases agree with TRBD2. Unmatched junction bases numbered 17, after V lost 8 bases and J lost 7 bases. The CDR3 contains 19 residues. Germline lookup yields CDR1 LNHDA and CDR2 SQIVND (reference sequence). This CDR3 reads CASFAEGLAGGLFWNEQFF. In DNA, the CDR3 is TGTGCCAGTTTTGCGGAGGGACTAGCGGGAGGGCTATTTTGGAATGAGCAGTTCTTC. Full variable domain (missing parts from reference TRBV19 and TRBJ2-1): DGGITQSPKYLFRKEGQNVTLSCEQNLNHDAMYWYRQDPGQGLRLIYYSQIVNDFQKGDIAEGYSVSREKKESFPLTVTSAQKNPTAFYLCASFAEGLAGGLFWNEQFFGPGTRLTVL.

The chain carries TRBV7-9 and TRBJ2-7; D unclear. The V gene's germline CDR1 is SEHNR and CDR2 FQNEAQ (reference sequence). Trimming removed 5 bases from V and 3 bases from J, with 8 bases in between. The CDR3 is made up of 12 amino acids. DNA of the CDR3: TGTGCCAGCAGCCCCGTTAACTACGAGCAGTACTTC. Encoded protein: CASSPVNYEQYF. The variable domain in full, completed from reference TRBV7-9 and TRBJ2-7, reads DTGVSQNPRHKITKRGQNVTFRCDPISEHNRLYWYRQTLGQGPEFLTYFQNEAQLEKSRLLSDRFSAERPKGSFSTLEIQRTEQGDSAMYLCASSPVNYEQYFGPGTRLTVT.

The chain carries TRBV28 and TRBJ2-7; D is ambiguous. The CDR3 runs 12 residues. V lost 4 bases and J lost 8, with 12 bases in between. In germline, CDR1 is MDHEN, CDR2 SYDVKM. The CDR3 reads CASSSPPEQQYF. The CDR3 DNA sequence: TGTGCCAGCAGTTCACCTCCGGAGCAGCAGTACTTC.

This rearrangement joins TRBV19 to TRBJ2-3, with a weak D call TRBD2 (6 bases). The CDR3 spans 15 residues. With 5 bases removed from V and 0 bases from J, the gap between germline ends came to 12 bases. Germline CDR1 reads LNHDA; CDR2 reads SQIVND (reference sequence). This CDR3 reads CASSGTPPSTDTQYF. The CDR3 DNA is TGTGCCAGTAGTGGGACTCCGCCTAGCACAGATACGCAGTATTTT.

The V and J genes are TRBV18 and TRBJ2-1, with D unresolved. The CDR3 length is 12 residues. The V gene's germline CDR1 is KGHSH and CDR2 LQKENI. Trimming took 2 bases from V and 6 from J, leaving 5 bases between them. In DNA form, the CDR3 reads TGTGCCAGCTCACCAAGGAGCAATGAGCAGTTCTTC. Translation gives CASSPRSNEQFF.